The source of this T cell receptor beta chain is a study of T cell responses to AZD1222 COVID-19 vaccine (dated by TCRdb to the early 2020s). Concerning the study at large: A total of roughly 240 trial participants underwent TCR sequencing, of whom some 210 received two doses of AZD1222 and around 26 received two doses of the MenACWY control vaccine. Trial participants were enrolled by age into subgroups of 18-55, 56-69 and 70-plus years, and about 150, 27 and 61 TCR-sequenced participants, respectively, were included in these subgroups. Broad study findings and their caveats: After two AZD1222 doses, both the breadth and the depth of spike-specific TCRs were significantly higher than at day 0 and than in MenACWY recipients. Most participants were white British and females outnumbered males, and the authors suggested that clonal diversity may have been underestimated. Reportedly, close to half of the unique spike-specific TCRs recognized epitopes lying outside the regions that are mutated in the B.1.351 and B.1.1.7 variants. Conclusions about previously exposed vaccinees are limited, since just 6 or 7 AZD1222 recipients were seropositive for SARS-CoV-2 at baseline. Because no samples from the day 14 peak response were available, repertoires could be characterized only after the peak T cell response. The 56-69-year group was small, and its depth increase did not reach significance, likely because of low power. CD4 TCRs associated with the vaccine covered the entire spike protein, and the dominant responses were in regions 160-218 and 743-854.

The CDR3 regions of human TCRbeta chains were analyzed by immunosequencing. The study's processing was this. Repertoire TCRs were checked for matches against a reference library of SARS-CoV-2-specific TCRs that had been generated using the MIRA antigen-specificity platform. Breadth was defined as the fraction of unique TCRs that were SARS-CoV-2-associated, and depth was defined as the fraction of total T cells that were SARS-CoV-2-associated. Using the MIRA data, each spike-specific TCR was mapped to the spike region that the TCR reacts to and placed in a CD4 or CD8 class. Log10-transformed breadth and depth values were compared by one-way ANOVA with Sidak's multiple comparisons tests. Not all clones reach the TCRdb copy of this immuneACCESS table, which keeps in-frame sequences only. Checked studies attribute under half of the gap to unresolved V genes and leave the rest unexplained. V and J calls and clone size are copied from that table; D and trimming were computed from the DNA. The sample table contains roughly 120,000 clones; only one count was recorded for approximately 85% of them. The ten largest make up about 4.3% of the sample.

To note about this clone: The antigen it binds to is not known. The sample holds no much larger clone one base away, and base qualities are not on file.

The germline V gene gives CDR1 as MDHEN and CDR2 as SYDVKM. V is clipped by 6 bases and J by 7 bases, and the sequence between their germline boundaries is 7 bases long. The CDR3 covers 12 residues, taking in both the cysteine and the phenylalanine. The DNA shown is the 36-base CDR3, in frame from base 1. Taken with the paper, the label for time point translates to: about 28 days (+/-7) after the second vaccine dose. AZD1222 recipients with second doses at about 4 weeks or about 12 weeks were pooled, because spike-specific TCR depth and breadth did not differ between schedules. Vaccinee samples came from UK trials COV001 and COV002, including a single-blind randomized controlled phase 2/3 trial of AZD1222 (ChAdOx1 nCoV-19) in healthy adults. For TCRbeta chain sequencing, PBMC samples from trial participants were taken at day 0 and at day 28 after the second dose.

The chain is encoded by TRBV28 joined to TRBJ1-6; a confident D gene designation cannot be given. This receptor was obtained from an adult who received the AZD1222 COVID-19 vaccine. The sample in question was peripheral blood, obtained 28 days after the second AZD1222 dose. The CDR3 region: CASSPRNSPLHF. Read as DNA, the sequence is TGTGCCAGCAGCCCCCGGAATTCACCCCTCCACTTT.